The 25 T cell receptor beta chains in this list originate from one sample, sequenced in a study of T cell repertoires in cytomegalovirus infection. MiXCR, run by TCRdb on the reads, gives a single entry per CDR3 protein. This sample has some 250,000 distinct CDR3 sequences, with 9.1% found just once. Specimen: PBMCs. Receptors were obtained from a human donor in good health (CMV status not recorded). Some clones in this sample may be carry-over from other donors' samples.

This chain uses TRBV5-5 with TRBJ2-3; D may be TRBD1 (5 bases). Trimming removed 1 base from V and 1 base from J, with 16 bases in between. Germline V CDR1 and CDR2: SGHKS, YYEKEE (reference sequence). There are 17 residues in the CDR3. For the CDR3, the DNA is TGTGCCAGCAGCTTGAATTTGGCAGGGATAGGCACAGATACGCAGTATTTT. This encodes CASSLNLAGIGTDTQYF.

This clonotype occurred many times. This chain links TRBV28 with TRBJ1-5; D not certain. The CDR3 runs to 16 residues. The V end was cut by 0 bases, the J end by 2 bases, with 11 bases between. The V gene's germline CDR1 is MDHEN and CDR2 SYDVKM. This CDR3 reads CASSLWGPGRNQPQHF. CDR3 nucleotide sequence: TGTGCCAGCAGTTTATGGGGCCCCGGCCGCAATCAGCCCCAGCATTTT.

V usage is TRBV20-1 and J usage is TRBJ2-4, with D possibly matching TRBD1 (5 bases). V was pared by 4 bases and J by 5 bases, with 9 bases between. Germline assignment: CDR1 DFQATT and CDR2 SNEGSKA (reference sequence). CDR3 length: 12 residues. In DNA form, the CDR3 reads TGCAGTGCTATCCCAGGGCAAAACATTCAGTACTTC. Amino acid sequence: CSAIPGQNIQYF.

This clonotype appeared many times. The V gene is TRBV7-2, the J gene TRBJ1-1; D unresolved. CDR1 is SGHTA and CDR2 is FQGNSA in the germline V gene. Between the trimmed V and J ends, which lost 3 bases and 6 bases, there was a span of 11 bases. This CDR3 comprises 13 residues. The CDR3 region is CASSLTGVAEAFF. The CDR3 DNA reads as TGTGCCAGCAGCTTGACCGGCGTAGCTGAAGCTTTCTTT.

The chain uses TRBV5-1 and TRBJ1-2; D gene unclear. The CDR3 covers 15 residues. V lost 3 bases and J lost 3, with 15 bases in between. Germline CDR1 SGHRS, CDR2 YFSETQ. CDR3 DNA: TGCGCCAGCAGCTCCCAGGCGGCAGGAGACTATGGCTACACCTTC. This encodes CASSSQAAGDYGYTF.

This clonotype was counted at least ten times. The chain employs TRBV7-2 and TRBJ2-1; D is perhaps TRBD2 (6 bases). CDR3 length: 16 residues. CDR1 SGHTA and CDR2 FQGNSA come from the germline V gene. V lost 3 bases to trimming and J lost 5 bases, with 17 bases between them. CDR3 sequence (DNA): TGTGCCAGCAGCTTGCGAATAGCGGTCGCCAACAATGAGCAGTTCTTC. It codes for CASSLRIAVANNEQFF.

This clonotype showed up many times. The chain has TRBV10-1 and TRBJ2-1, with TRBD2 identical over 13 bases. Trimming removed 1 base from V and 6 bases from J; junction bases left unmatched: 3. Germline V CDR1 and CDR2: WNHNN, SYGVQD (reference sequence). This CDR3 spans 16 amino acids. The CDR3 sequence: CASSEWGLAGFNEQFF. The CDR3 DNA follows: TGCGCCAGCAGTGAGTGGGGACTAGCGGGATTCAATGAGCAGTTCTTC.

The chain carries TRBV11-2 and TRBJ2-1, with 8 bases identical to TRBD2. Germline V gene sequence: CDR1 SGHAT, CDR2 FQNNGV. V lost 5 bases to trimming and J lost 3 bases; unmatched junction nucleotides: 9. The CDR3 has 16 residues. In DNA, the CDR3 is TGTGCCAGCAGCAAACGCCCAGCGGGAGTCTACAATGAGCAGTTCTTC. Translated, it gives CASSKRPAGVYNEQFF.

This clonotype was seen repeatedly, ten times or more. The chain uses TRBV7-2 and TRBJ2-7; 7 positions match TRBD1. CDR1 is SGHTA, CDR2 FQGNSA, per germline. The V segment lost 2 bases and the J segment 2 bases; nucleotides outside the gene matches: 3. CDR3 length equals 14 residues. CDR3 sequence reads: CASSLSTGAYEQYF. CDR3 nucleotide sequence: TGTGCCAGCAGCTTAAGCACAGGGGCCTACGAGCAGTACTTC.

This clonotype turned up a few times. This chain connects TRBV7-2 to TRBJ2-2, with D hard to call. The CDR3 is 14 residues long. V was trimmed by 0 bases and J by 6 bases, leaving 8 bases between them. The germline V gene has CDR1 SGHTA and CDR2 FQGNSA. CDR3 nucleotides: TGTGCCAGCAGCTTAGCGCTTCTATCCGGGGAGCTGTTTTTT. Translated: CASSLALLSGELFF.

Ten or more counts support this clonotype. V and J are TRBV7-8 and TRBJ1-5, with unresolved D. Trimming took off 5 bases at V and 0 bases at J, with 14 bases between the two ends. This CDR3 is 16 amino acids long. Germline CDR1 is SGHVS and CDR2 is FQNEAQ. The CDR3 reads CASSPLTPYSNQPQHF. The CDR3 bases are TGTGCCAGCAGCCCCCTGACACCGTATAGCAATCAGCCCCAGCATTTT.

The V and J genes are TRBV27 and TRBJ1-1; D is ambiguous. Germline CDR1 is MNHEY and CDR2 is SMNVEV (reference sequence). The CDR3 extends over 16 amino acids. With 4 bases removed from V and 4 bases from J, the gap between germline ends came to 19 bases. The CDR3 loop reads CASSSPAGRSGTEAFF. The CDR3 DNA is TGTGCCAGCAGTTCTCCGGCCGGGAGAAGTGGCACTGAAGCTTTCTTT.

This clonotype qualifies as medium-sized. The chain couples TRBV7-9 to TRBJ1-5; 7 bases are shared with TRBD1. CDR3 length equals 16 residues. V was pared by 6 bases and J by 1 base, with 9 bases of the junction left unmatched. Germline values: CDR1 SEHNR, CDR2 FQNEAQ (reference sequence). The CDR3 spells CASSSDREESNQPQHF. The CDR3, as DNA: TGTGCCAGCAGTTCCGACAGGGAGGAGAGCAATCAGCCCCAGCATTTT.

Many counts were recorded for this clonotype. The genes are TRBV29-1 and TRBJ1-1; D is unresolved. Germline values: CDR1 SQVTM, CDR2 ANQGSEA. CDR3 length: 14 amino acids. V was trimmed by 1 base and J by 1 base, leaving 10 bases between them. As DNA, the CDR3 is TGCAGCGTTGAAGGCGCAACCGCGAACACTGAAGCTTTCTTT. This gives the protein CSVEGATANTEAFF.

This clonotype was observed many times. J is TRBJ1-2 and V is TRBV12-3 or TRBV12-4; no definite D call. This CDR3 region has 14 residues. CDR3 residues: CASGGQGLLVGYTF. The CDR3 nucleotides read TGTGCAAGCGGAGGTCAAGGCCTCCTGGTAGGCTACACCTTC.

This chain uses TRBV20-1 with TRBJ2-5; D unclear. V lost 1 base and J lost 5, with 17 bases in between. The CDR3 has 15 amino acids. The V gene's germline CDR1 is DFQATT and CDR2 SNEGSKA (reference sequence). The CDR3 DNA reads as TGCAGTGCTAGAGTTCCGGGCCGCCGTATGGAGACCCAGTACTTC. This gives the protein CSARVPGRRMETQYF.

This clonotype was recorded at least ten times. This chain uses TRBV7-2 with TRBJ1-5; D gene ambiguous. The V and J ends lost 5 bases and 1 base respectively, with 9 bases between them. The CDR3 contains 14 residues. Germline assignment: CDR1 SGHTA and CDR2 FQGNSA. The DNA for the CDR3 is TGTGCCAGCAGCCCCCAGGCGAGCAATCAGCCCCAGCATTTT. It translates to CASSPQASNQPQHF.

This clonotype has just a few counts. This chain uses TRBV7-9 with TRBJ1-1; 9 nucleotides agree with TRBD1. Germline V CDR1 and CDR2: SEHNR, FQNEAQ (reference sequence). The CDR3 is 12 residues long. J gave up 11 bases and V 4 bases, and 5 bases lay outside the gene matches. The CDR3 sequence is CASSSRDREAFF. CDR3 bases: TGTGCCAGCAGCTCCCGGGACAGGGAGGCTTTCTTT.

In its sample, this clonotype was seen many times. The genes are TRBV7-2 and TRBJ2-7; TRBD1 agrees at 8 bases. CDR1 is SGHTA and CDR2 is FQGNSA in the germline V gene. This CDR3 has 15 amino acids. V lost 1 base to trimming and J lost 6 bases; unmatched junction nucleotides: 8. CDR3 in amino acids: CASSLGRQGLTEQYF. CDR3 bases: TGTGCCAGCAGCTTAGGGAGACAGGGGCTCACCGAGCAGTACTTC.

This clonotype was seen ten or more times. The chain is built from TRBV28 and TRBJ2-6, with 9 bases lining up with TRBD1. This CDR3 is built from 16 residues. Per the germline V gene, CDR1 is MDHEN and CDR2 is SYDVKM. V lost 5 bases and J lost 5; bases outside the gene matches: 7. The CDR3 DNA reads TGTGCCAGCAGTGGGGCGGGGACAGGGCGGGCCAACGTCCTGACTTTC. Residues: CASSGAGTGRANVLTF.

The sample holds many counts of this clonotype. The rearrangement uses TRBV10-3 and TRBJ1-5; D is perhaps TRBD1 (5 bases). Trimming stripped 6 bases from V and 3 bases from J, with 12 bases between. Per germline, CDR1 ENHRY and CDR2 SYGVKD. This CDR3 contains 14 residues. CDR3: CAISRDGSNQPQHF. The CDR3 DNA is TGTGCCATCAGCCGGGACGGTTCCAATCAGCCCCAGCATTTT.

This clonotype showed up many times. The rearrangement uses TRBV7-2 and TRBJ2-3, with D perhaps being TRBD1 or TRBD2 (7 bases each). Germline CDR1 SGHTA, CDR2 FQGNSA. The V end was cut by 1 base, the J end by 4 bases, with 15 bases between. This CDR3 spans 16 amino acids. The CDR3 region has the DNA TGTGCCAGCAGCTTAGTTGGCAGGGGGGGTTCAGATACGCAGTATTTT. It translates to CASSLVGRGGSDTQYF.

This clonotype was counted a few times. The chain combines TRBV7-6 with TRBJ1-1; no clear D gene. Germline V gene sequence: CDR1 SGHVS, CDR2 FNYEAQ. CDR3 length equals 16 residues. Trimming left V 3 bases short and J 5 bases short, with 19 bases between. CDR3 sequence (DNA): TGTGCCAGCAGCTTCCAACCGGGCTCGGGTGCAACTGAAGCTTTCTTT. This gives the protein CASSFQPGSGATEAFF.

This clonotype was found many times. The junction differs from germline at one of its ends, possibly a read error. V gene TRBV7-2 combines with J gene TRBJ2-7, with 7 bases lining up with TRBD1. The CDR3 totals 11 residues. Per germline, CDR1 SGHTA and CDR2 FQGNSA. CDR3 in DNA: TGTGCCAGCAGCCCTGGACAGGTCCCCCTATTC. Translation gives CASSPGQVPLF.

This clonotype was detected many times. In nucleotides, the CDR3 is TGTGCCAGCAGCTGGGGACTGGTGAACACTGAAGCTTTCTTT. Protein: CASSWGLVNTEAFF. This chain uses TRBV7-2 with TRBJ1-1; tentatively, D is TRBD1 (5 bases). The CDR3 spans 14 residues. The V and J ends lost 4 bases and 0 bases respectively, with 9 bases between them. Germline CDR1 reads SGHTA; CDR2 reads FQGNSA.